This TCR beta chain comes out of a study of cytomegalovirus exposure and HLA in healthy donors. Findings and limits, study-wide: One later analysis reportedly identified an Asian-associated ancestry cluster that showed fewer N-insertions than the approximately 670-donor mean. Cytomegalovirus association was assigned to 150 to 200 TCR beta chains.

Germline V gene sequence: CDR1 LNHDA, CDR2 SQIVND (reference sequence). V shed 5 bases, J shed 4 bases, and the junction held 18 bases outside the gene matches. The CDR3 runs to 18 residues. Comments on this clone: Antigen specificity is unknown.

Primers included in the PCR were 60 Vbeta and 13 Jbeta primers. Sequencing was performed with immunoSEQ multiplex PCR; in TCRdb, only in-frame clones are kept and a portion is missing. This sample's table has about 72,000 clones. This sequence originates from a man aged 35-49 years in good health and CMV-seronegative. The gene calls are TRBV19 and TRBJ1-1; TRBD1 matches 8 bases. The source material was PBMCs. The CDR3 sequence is CASSPPRTRGRSGTEAFF. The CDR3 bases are TGTGCCAGTAGTCCCCCACGGACCAGGGGGCGGAGTGGCACTGAAGCTTTCTTT.